A selection of T cell receptor beta chains follows, all from one sample in a study of T cell changes during pregnancy in multiple sclerosis. TCRdb keeps only in-frame clones here, not all; method: immunoSEQ multiplex PCR. The sample has tens of thousands of clones, roughly 92% seen once. The sample here was peripheral blood, taken in the second trimester of pregnancy. Every receptor here comes from a female donor with multiple sclerosis, enrolled in a pregnancy study. Each CDR3 is given with its conserved first and last residue. Fields, in order: CDR3 length, clone size, J gene, D gene, V gene, CDR3 protein, CDR3 DNA. A D gene is named only where the DNA matches it firmly. A clone size is listed for some rows: how often the clone was seen (once, few, many), or a class if it is expanded.

17,NA,TRBJ2-5,TRBD2,TRBV5-1,CASSLEGLAGVIETQYF,TGCGCCAGCAGCTTGGAGGGGCTAGCGGGAGTCATTGAGACCCAGTACTTC
14,NA,TRBJ2-5,TRBD2,TRBV7-3,CASSFSGRGETQYF,TGTGCCAGCAGCTTTAGCGGGAGGGGAGAGACCCAGTACTTC
14,NA,TRBJ2-7,NA,TRBV14,CASSYQERSYEQYF,TGTGCCAGCAGCTACCAGGAGCGGTCCTACGAGCAGTACTTC
15,NA,TRBJ2-7,NA,TRBV11-2,CASSLVLGGSYEQYF,TGTGCCAGCAGCTTAGTGTTAGGGGGCTCCTACGAGCAGTACTTC
13,NA,TRBJ1-4,NA,TRBV28,CASSLSGGEKLFF,TGTGCCAGCAGTTTATCGGGGGGCGAAAAACTGTTTTTT
15,NA,TRBJ2-1,NA,TRBV7-2,CASSLAGENYNEQFF,TGTGCCAGCAGCTTAGCCGGGGAAAATTACAATGAGCAGTTCTTC
17,once,TRBJ2-7,TRBD2,TRBV18,CASSPPNSGSFMSEQYF,TGTGCCAGCTCACCACCGAACAGCGGGAGTTTTATGAGCGAGCAGTACTTC
14,NA,TRBJ2-2,TRBD2,TRBV13,CASEPLAEAGELFF,TGTGCCAGCGAACCACTAGCGGAAGCCGGGGAGCTGTTTTTT
14,NA,TRBJ1-1,NA,TRBV18,CASSPPTGNTEAFF,TGTGCCAGCTCACCACCCACAGGGAACACTGAAGCTTTCTTT
14,once,TRBJ1-3,NA,TRBV18,CASSPPGSGNTIYF,TGTGCCAGCTCACCGCCGGGCTCTGGAAACACCATATATTTT
13,NA,TRBJ1-1,NA,TRBV30,CASRRSGGPEAFF,TGTGCCAGCCGGAGATCCGGTGGCCCCGAAGCTTTCTTT
15,NA,TRBJ1-2,NA,TRBV28,CASTWTERPNYGYTF,TGTGCCAGCACCTGGACAGAACGGCCTAACTATGGCTACACCTTC
14,once,TRBJ2-1,TRBD1,TRBV5-6,CASSLRQGYNEQFF,TGTGCCAGCAGCCTAAGACAGGGCTACAATGAGCAGTTCTTC
15,NA,TRBJ1-2,TRBD1,TRBV5-1,CASSPGTGESYGYTF,TGCGCCAGCAGCCCCGGGACAGGGGAGTCATATGGCTACACCTTC
14,NA,TRBJ2-7,NA,TRBV5-1,CASTPGSPTYEQYF,TGCGCCAGCACCCCAGGGTCCCCTACCTACGAGCAGTACTTC
14,NA,TRBJ1-3,NA,TRBV2,CASSGDFSGNTIYF,TGTGCCAGCAGTGGGGACTTCTCTGGAAACACCATATATTTT
12,NA,TRBJ2-7,TRBD1,TRBV6-6,CASSLQGHEQYF,TGTGCCAGCAGTTTACAGGGGCACGAGCAGTACTTC
14,NA,TRBJ2-7,NA,TRBV30,CAWSPGLGGHEQYF,TGTGCCTGGAGTCCGGGACTGGGTGGCCACGAGCAGTACTTC
13,NA,TRBJ1-2,NA,TRBV10-3,CAIRQGSDYGYTF,TGTGCCATCAGGCAGGGTTCTGACTATGGCTACACCTTC
16,NA,TRBJ2-3,TRBD2,TRBV11-2,CASSLGTSGSTDTQYF,TGTGCCAGCAGCCTGGGGACTAGCGGAAGCACAGATACGCAGTATTTT
15,NA,TRBJ2-2,NA,TRBV18,CASSATGQNTGELFF,TGTGCCAGCTCAGCAACCGGACAGAACACCGGGGAGCTGTTTTTT
14,once,TRBJ2-6,NA,TRBV6-4,CASSALLGANVLTF,TGTGCCAGCAGTGCCTTACTTGGGGCCAACGTCCTGACTTTC
13,NA,TRBJ1-4,TRBD1,TRBV5-1,CASSADRAKGLFF,TGCGCCAGCAGCGCGGACAGGGCCAAGGGACTGTTTTTT
14,NA,TRBJ2-7,TRBD1,TRBV18,CASSPGTAFHEQYF,TGTGCCAGCTCACCCGGGACAGCTTTCCACGAGCAGTACTTC
16,NA,TRBJ1-4,NA,TRBV28,CASRTPGGASNEKLFF,TGTGCCAGCAGAACTCCGGGGGGCGCGTCTAATGAAAAACTGTTTTTT
14,NA,TRBJ2-7,TRBD2,TRBV6-5,CASNEAGGIHEQYF,TGTGCCAGCAATGAGGCGGGAGGGATCCACGAGCAGTACTTC
14,NA,TRBJ2-7,NA,TRBV5-1,CASSEMDGAYEQYF,TGCGCCAGCAGCGAAATGGACGGGGCCTACGAGCAGTACTTC
15,NA,TRBJ2-6,NA,TRBV4-1,CASSQGTSGANVLTF,TGCGCCAGCAGCCAAGGGACTTCTGGGGCCAACGTCCTGACTTTC
14,NA,TRBJ2-7,TRBD1,TRBV29-1,CSVVKGTGYYEQYF,TGCAGCGTCGTCAAGGGGACAGGGTACTACGAGCAGTACTTC
16,NA,TRBJ2-2,NA,TRBV11-3,CASSSLKDTYTGELFF,TGTGCCAGCAGCTCCCTTAAGGACACCTACACCGGGGAGCTGTTTTTT
11,NA,TRBJ2-3,NA,TRBV10-1,CASRAGDTQYF,TGCGCCAGCCGAGCGGGAGATACGCAGTATTTT
15,NA,TRBJ2-1,TRBD2,TRBV4-1,CASRPTSGDGYEQFF,TGCGCCAGCAGGCCCACTAGCGGGGATGGGTATGAGCAGTTCTTC
16,NA,TRBJ2-3,NA,TRBV27,CASSLSMGLATDTQYF,TGTGCCAGCAGTTTATCGATGGGACTGGCCACAGATACGCAGTATTTT
15,NA,TRBJ2-5,TRBD2,TRBV28,CASRSNTAGGETQYF,TGTGCCAGCAGAAGCAACACAGCGGGAGGCGAGACCCAGTACTTC
11,NA,TRBJ1-4,NA,TRBV29-1,CSGGWGEKLFF,TGCAGCGGGGGCTGGGGTGAAAAACTGTTTTTT
12,NA,TRBJ2-1,NA,TRBV7-2,CASSQMYNEQFF,TGTGCCAGCAGCCAGATGTACAATGAGCAGTTCTTC
14,NA,TRBJ2-7,TRBD2,TRBV5-1,CASSLQLAGYEQYF,TGCGCCAGCAGCTTGCAACTAGCGGGGTACGAGCAGTACTTC
17,NA,TRBJ2-3,TRBD2,TRBV6-1,CASSEEERLAGGDTQYF,TGTGCCAGCAGTGAAGAGGAAAGGCTAGCGGGAGGAGATACGCAGTATTTT
16,NA,TRBJ2-5,NA,TRBV5-4,CASSPGGAGKQETQYF,TGTGCCAGCAGCCCCGGGGGAGCGGGTAAACAAGAGACCCAGTACTTC
15,NA,TRBJ1-2,TRBD1,TRBV7-2,CASSLRRGLNYGYTF,TGTGCCAGCAGCTTACGCAGGGGGCTCAACTATGGCTACACCTTC
14,once,TRBJ2-7,TRBD2,TRBV30,CAWSPLAGGHEQYF,TGTGCCTGGAGTCCACTAGCGGGAGGACACGAGCAGTACTTC
15,NA,TRBJ2-1,TRBD2,TRBV6-6,CASSLAGGPYNEQFF,TGTGCCAGCAGTCTAGCGGGAGGGCCCTACAATGAGCAGTTCTTC
13,once,TRBJ1-1,NA,TRBV4-1,CASTLYMNTEAFF,TGCGCCAGCACCTTATACATGAACACTGAAGCTTTCTTT
15,NA,TRBJ2-1,TRBD2,TRBV6-5,CASSYSSGRANEQFF,TGTGCCAGCAGTTACTCTAGCGGGAGGGCCAATGAGCAGTTCTTC
15,many,TRBJ2-7,NA,TRBV6-1,CASSEWSRQDYEQYF,TGTGCCAGCAGTGAATGGTCCCGGCAGGACTACGAGCAGTACTTC